This T cell receptor beta chain was recorded in a study of shared clonotypes between healthy human individuals. Study-level points and caveats: Of the naive CD4 clonotypes, about 5% were shared across a handful of donors.

Data came from immunoSEQ multiplex PCR; TCRdb stores just in-frame clones and leaves some out. The sample gives roughly 2.5 million clones, about 92% of which show up once; over 0.12% is in the top ten. V shed 4 bases and J shed 1 base, with 17 bases lying between them. Germline-derived CDR1 and CDR2 are SGHRS and YFSETQ. The CDR3 is 16 amino acids. Comments on this clone: Its matching antigen is unknown.

This clonotype was sampled from a man aged 18 to 35 in good health. The chain combines TRBV5-1 with TRBJ1-1; D may be TRBD1 (6 bases). Sequenced sample: naive CD4+ T cells sorted from blood. Sample subset: CD45RA+ positively selected. This CDR3 reads CASSPGGTGTNTEAFF. The CDR3 DNA reads as TGCGCCAGCAGCCCGGGGGGCACGGGGACGAACACTGAAGCTTTCTTT.